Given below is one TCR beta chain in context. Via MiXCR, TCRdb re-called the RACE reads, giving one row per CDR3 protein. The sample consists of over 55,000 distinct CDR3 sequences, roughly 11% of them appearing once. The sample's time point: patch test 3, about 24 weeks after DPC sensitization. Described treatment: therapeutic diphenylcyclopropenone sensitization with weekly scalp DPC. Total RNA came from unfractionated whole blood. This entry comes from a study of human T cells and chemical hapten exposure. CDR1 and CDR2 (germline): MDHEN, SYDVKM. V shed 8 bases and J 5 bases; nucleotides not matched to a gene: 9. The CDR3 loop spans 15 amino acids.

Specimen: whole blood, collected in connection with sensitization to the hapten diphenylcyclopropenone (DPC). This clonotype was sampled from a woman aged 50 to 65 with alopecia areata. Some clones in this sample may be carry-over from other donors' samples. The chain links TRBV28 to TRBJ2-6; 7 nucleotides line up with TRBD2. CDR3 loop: CASRGREAWANVLTF. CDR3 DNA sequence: TGTGCCAGCCGAGGCCGGGAGGCCTGGGCCAACGTCCTGACTTTC.